Included here is one T cell receptor beta chain sequence, with context. Its target is not known. This entry belongs to a study of T cell responses to AZD1222 COVID-19 vaccine. Sequencing used immunoSEQ multiplex PCR; TCRdb keeps in-frame clones, though not all of them. Here the sample spans about 120,000 clones, more than 85% being singletons. Study-level results: Spike was spanned by vaccine-associated CD4 TCRs, which were dominant at 160-218 and 743-854. White British ancestry dominated among donors, who included more females, and clonal diversity was possibly underestimated.

Analysis merged second doses at about 4 or about 12 weeks. Germline CDR1 SGDLS, CDR2 YYNGEE. CDR3 length: 13 amino acids. V lost 2 bases and J 0 bases, leaving 6 bases between the germline ends. The chain recombines TRBV9 with TRBJ2-7; D is uncertain. The TCR sequence derives from an adult who received the AZD1222 COVID-19 vaccine. This specimen was peripheral blood, taken 28 days after the second AZD1222 dose. CDR3 sequence: CASSVDPSYEQYF. Here the CDR3 DNA reads TGTGCCAGCAGCGTCGACCCCTCCTACGAGCAGTACTTC.